The 18 T cell receptor beta chains listed next were all sequenced from one sample in a study of blood T cells in healthy people across ages. With a J-beta primer mix and a sample-barcoded 5' primer, a second PCR ran 7 to 11 cycles. TCRdb analysed the 5' RACE reads with MiXCR anew, one entry per CDR3 protein. The sample holds roughly 1.5 million distinct CDR3 sequences; approximately 42% are singletons and the top ten take over 3.5%. The sequencing sample was made of blood. The receptors originated from a woman younger than 30 in good health.

This rearrangement joins TRBV4-3 to TRBJ2-5, with 8 bases that match TRBD2. After removal of 2 bases from V and 0 bases from J, the junction contained 11 bases not matched to a gene. In germline, CDR1 is LGHNA, CDR2 YSLEER. The CDR3 contains 18 residues. The CDR3 loop is CASSQPCEPAGDQETQYF. The DNA for the CDR3 is TGCGCCAGCAGCCAACCCTGTGAGCCAGCGGGGGACCAAGAGACCCAGTACTTC.

CDR3 loop: CASSPGFGETQYF. The CDR3 DNA reads as TGTGCCAGCAGTCCAGGGTTCGGAGAGACCCAGTACTTC. The chain has TRBV11-2 and TRBJ2-5; D may be TRBD1 (5 bases). V was trimmed by 6 bases and J by 4 bases, leaving 12 bases between them. In germline, CDR1 is SGHAT, CDR2 FQNNGV. This CDR3 is built from 13 residues. Combining the CDR3 with reference TRBV11-2 and TRBJ2-5 gives the whole variable domain EAGVAQSPRYKIIEKRQSVAFWCNPISGHATLYWYQQILGQGPKLLIQFQNNGVVDDSQLPKDRFSAERLKGVDSTLKIQPAKLEDSAVYLCASSPGFGETQYFGPGTRLLVL.

The gene calls are TRBV5-1 and TRBJ2-5; D unclear. This CDR3 is 14 amino acids long. Trimming took 1 base from V and 0 from J, leaving 7 bases between them. Per the germline V gene, CDR1 is SGHRS and CDR2 is YFSETQ. CDR3 sequence reads: CASSLYTDQETQYF. The CDR3 bases are TGCGCCAGCAGCTTGTACACAGACCAAGAGACCCAGTACTTC.

The chain is built from TRBV6-6 and TRBJ2-5; D may be TRBD1 (5 bases). With the DNA end fitting TRBJ2-7 better, the J assignment may be wrong. The CDR3 sequence is 14 residues long. The germline gives CDR1 MNHNY, CDR2 SVGAGI (reference sequence). The CDR3 nucleotides read TGTGCCAGCAGTTACTCGAAGGGGCGAGGCGAGCAGTACTTC. This codes for CASSYSKGRGEQYF.

This clonotype was picked up a small number of times. The chain combines TRBV7-2 with TRBJ1-1, with TRBD1 identical over 10 bases. Trimming took 5 bases from V and 6 from J; bases not matched to a gene: 6. This CDR3 spans 14 amino acids. Looked up from germline, CDR1 is SGHTA and CDR2 is FQGNSA. The CDR3 reads CASSGGQGSAEAFF. CDR3 bases: TGTGCCAGCAGCGGGGGACAGGGGTCCGCTGAAGCTTTCTTT.

This chain joins TRBV15 and TRBJ2-5, with a weak D call TRBD1 (5 bases). This CDR3 has 14 residues. In germline, CDR1 is LNHNV, CDR2 YYDKDF (reference sequence). Trimming removed 0 bases from V and 4 bases from J, with 9 bases in between. Written as DNA, the CDR3 is TGTGCCACCAGCAGAGATCGACAGATAGAGACCCAGTACTTC. Translating it yields CATSRDRQIETQYF.

This clonotype was counted only a few times. The CDR3 DNA follows: TGTGCCAGCAGTTCGATTAATGCCCACGAGCAGTACTTC. Amino acid sequence: CASSSINAHEQYF. This chain uses TRBV7-9 with TRBJ2-7; no definite D call. The V end lost 6 bases, the J end lost 5 bases, and 14 bases lay between the germline ends. Germline lookup yields CDR1 SEHNR and CDR2 FQNEAQ (reference sequence). This CDR3 spans 13 amino acids. The complete variable domain, with remaining parts taken from reference TRBV7-9 and TRBJ2-7, reads DTGVSQNPRHKITKRGQNVTFRCDPISEHNRLYWYRQTLGQGPEFLTYFQNEAQLEKSRLLSDRFSAERPKGSFSTLEIQRTEQGDSAMYLCASSSINAHEQYFGPGTRLTVT.

In this sample, this clonotype turned up a few times. The chain employs TRBV6-2 or TRBV6-3 and TRBJ2-2, with a weak D call TRBD2 (6 bases). CDR3 size: 16 residues. Germline CDR1 MNHEY, CDR2 SVGEGT. With 2 bases removed from V and 4 bases from J, the gap between germline ends came to 14 bases. Written as DNA, the CDR3 is TGTGCCAGCAGTTACCCCACGGGACTTCCCACCGGGGAGCTGTTTTTT. Translating it yields CASSYPTGLPTGELFF.

This clonotype was seen more than once but under ten times. V is TRBV20-1 and J is TRBJ2-5, with 8 bases that match TRBD1. This CDR3 comprises 15 residues. The V and J ends lost 5 bases and 5 bases, in that order; junction bases with no gene match: 13. Germline V gene data show CDR1 as DFQATT and CDR2 as SNEGSKA (reference sequence). The CDR3 reads CSARSGQGLSETQYF. CDR3 nucleotides: TGCAGTGCTCGTTCAGGACAGGGCCTATCGGAGACCCAGTACTTC.

This clonotype was observed a few times. Relative to the germline gene, one junction end is altered; a read error may explain this. This chain uses TRBV7-7 with TRBJ2-5; 9 bases line up with TRBD1. CDR3 size: 16 residues. Germline V gene data show CDR1 as SSHAT and CDR2 as FNYEAQ (reference sequence). The CDR3 region is CASSSTGGARRETQYF. In DNA form, the CDR3 reads TGTGCTAGCAGCTCTACAGGGGGCGCGAGACGAGAGACCCAGTACTTC.

The rearrangement uses TRBV20-1 and TRBJ1-5; 8 nucleotides line up with TRBD1. J lost 4 bases, V lost 5 bases, and 7 bases had no gene match. Germline-derived CDR1 and CDR2 are DFQATT and SNEGSKA (reference sequence). The CDR3 is 14 residues long. The CDR3 coding sequence is TGCAGTGCTCCGGGACAGGTCTTTAATCAGCCCCAGCATTTT. Encoded protein: CSAPGQVFNQPQHF.

The rearrangement links TRBV27 to TRBJ2-3; D remains unclear. CDR3 length: 14 amino acids. V was trimmed by 7 bases and J by 2 bases, leaving 13 bases between them. CDR1 and CDR2 (germline): MNHEY, SMNVEV (reference sequence). CDR3 nucleotides: TGTGCCAGCACGATTGGATACCCCACAGATACGCAGTATTTT. Amino acids: CASTIGYPTDTQYF.

This clonotype was recorded a few times. A much larger clone is a single base away; this may be a read error. The chain couples TRBV2 to TRBJ2-3; D is undetermined. V was clipped by 5 bases and J by 3 bases, with 9 bases between them. This CDR3 contains 13 residues. Germline-derived CDR1 and CDR2 are SNHLY and FYNNEI. DNA of the CDR3: TGTGCCAGCAGTCGTGAACCTACAGATACGCAGTATTTT. Its translation: CASSREPTDTQYF.

This chain uses TRBV20-1 with TRBJ2-5; 9 bases align to TRBD2. V trimming: 4 bases; J trimming: 11 bases; junction bases outside the gene matches: 17. This CDR3 is built from 15 residues. Per germline, CDR1 DFQATT and CDR2 SNEGSKA (reference sequence). In nucleotides, the CDR3 is TGCAGTGCTACCTTAAGGCGGGAGGGCTGGGATGAGCAGTACTTC. Encoded protein: CSATLRREGWDEQYF.

The CDR3 region is CASSYDRSGSYNSPLHF. The CDR3 DNA reads as TGTGCCAGCAGTTACGACAGGTCGGGGTCCTATAATTCACCCCTCCACTTT. The chain carries TRBV6-2 or TRBV6-3 and TRBJ1-6, with D perhaps matching TRBD1 (6 bases). Germline assignment: CDR1 MNHEY and CDR2 SVGEGT. V shed 2 bases and J shed 1 base, with 12 bases lying between them. CDR3 length: 17 residues.

This clonotype was picked up many times. The J gene is TRBJ1-6, the V gene TRBV6-5; no definite D call. The V end was cut by 7 bases, the J end by 4 bases, with 5 bases between. This CDR3 contains 12 residues. From germline, CDR1 is MNHEY and CDR2 SVGAGI. The CDR3 nucleotides are TGTGCCAGCATGAATTATAATTCACCCCTCCACTTT. Amino acids: CASMNYNSPLHF.

This chain connects TRBV20-1 to TRBJ1-2; D is ambiguous. The CDR3 length is 14 residues. The V and J ends lost 1 base and 8 bases respectively, with 17 bases between them. CDR1 and CDR2 (germline): DFQATT, SNEGSKA (reference sequence). CDR3 residues: CSARGRQQPRGYTF. CDR3 DNA sequence: TGCAGTGCTAGAGGCCGGCAGCAGCCTAGGGGCTACACCTTC.

The chain joins TRBV27 to TRBJ2-7; 8 bases map to TRBD1. Germline-derived CDR1 and CDR2 are MNHEY and SMNVEV (reference sequence). This CDR3 spans 13 amino acids. V was clipped by 3 bases and J by 4 bases; unmatched bases: 2. CDR3: CASSLTGEYEQYF. The CDR3 DNA sequence: TGTGCCAGCAGTTTGACAGGGGAGTACGAGCAGTACTTC.